Listed below are T cell receptor beta chains from one sample, sequenced in a study of blood T cell repertoires in COVID-19. Clones were sequenced by immunoSEQ multiplex PCR, and TCRdb holds only the in-frame ones, with some missing. Of about 120,000 clones listed, around 68% are singletons. Sequences were obtained from peripheral blood. These receptors all stem from a woman aged 60-75 years with acute or convalescent COVID-19. The conserved cysteine and the conserved F or W are not part of the CDR3 here. Expanded clones get a size class; other rows say once, few or many, or leave the size out.

abundance | v_gene | CDR3aa
NA | TRBV10-3 | AISDQGQAYNEQF
NA | TRBV24-1 | ATSDSGQGGNSPLH
NA | TRBV7-2 | ASSLGQGNQPQH
NA | TRBV5-1 | ASSGQGAHDEKLF
NA | TRBV20-1 | SASGLRGGQPQH
NA | TRBV2 | ASSVTSTQETQY
once | TRBV9 | ASSVGTTGNTEAF
NA | TRBV24-1 | ATGGSTGELF
NA | TRBV19 | ASSMTPNNSPLH
NA | TRBV5-1 | ASSDRVPSYNSPLH
few | TRBV3-1/TRBV3-2 | ASSRGQQTEAF
NA | TRBV5-1 | ASSLAGQGTGELF
NA | TRBV18 | ASSPNSAGNTGELF
NA | TRBV19 | ASSAARIAGDETQY
NA | TRBV4-2 | ASSPQHGDRGEKLF
NA | TRBV3-1/TRBV3-2 | ASSRSGSSYNEQF
once | TRBV30 | AWNTGGIGNEQF
NA | TRBV19 | ASSKGQRGTGELF
NA | TRBV4-2 | ASSQGTGNYGYT
NA | TRBV28 | ASLSQQTGGLYGYT
NA | TRBV5-1 | ASSLGSGGPDNEQF
NA | TRBV4-1 | ASSRSGGLGTDTQY
few | TRBV2 | ASSEARAGGSYNSPLH
NA | TRBV5-5 | ASGGGTSTDTQY
few | TRBV11-2 | ASSLDTGVSEKLF
NA | TRBV5-4 | ASSIQGERNEAF
NA | TRBV27 | ASSFLAGKRDTQY
NA | TRBV6-6 | ASSYTGREGEQY
NA | TRBV28 | ASSFPDKPDEKLF
NA | TRBV3-1/TRBV3-2 | ASSPSSGVYNEQF
NA | TRBV9 | ASSVEGRVGSPLH
NA | TRBV4-1 | ASSQVPGGFYNEQF
many | TRBV5-6 | ASSLGAVLF
NA | TRBV5-4 | ASRDTGDWGYT
few | TRBV2 | ASRLTSGGNYEQY
NA | TRBV19 | ASSIEGGTGINTEAF
NA | TRBV28 | ASRVRHENTEAF
once | TRBV6-2/TRBV6-3 | ASSYPLGGSTDTQY
many | TRBV12-3/TRBV12-4 | ASSQSGYEQY
NA | TRBV11-3 | ASSREQGGGDYEQY
NA | TRBV24-1 | ATSDSGDNQPQH
NA | TRBV12-5 | ASGLDRDNEQF
few | TRBV11-2 | ASSYNSGGEETQY
NA | TRBV10-3 | AISESTGTGYT
NA | TRBV28 | ASSLSQGLSEKLF
NA | TRBV24-1 | ATSIQDTQY